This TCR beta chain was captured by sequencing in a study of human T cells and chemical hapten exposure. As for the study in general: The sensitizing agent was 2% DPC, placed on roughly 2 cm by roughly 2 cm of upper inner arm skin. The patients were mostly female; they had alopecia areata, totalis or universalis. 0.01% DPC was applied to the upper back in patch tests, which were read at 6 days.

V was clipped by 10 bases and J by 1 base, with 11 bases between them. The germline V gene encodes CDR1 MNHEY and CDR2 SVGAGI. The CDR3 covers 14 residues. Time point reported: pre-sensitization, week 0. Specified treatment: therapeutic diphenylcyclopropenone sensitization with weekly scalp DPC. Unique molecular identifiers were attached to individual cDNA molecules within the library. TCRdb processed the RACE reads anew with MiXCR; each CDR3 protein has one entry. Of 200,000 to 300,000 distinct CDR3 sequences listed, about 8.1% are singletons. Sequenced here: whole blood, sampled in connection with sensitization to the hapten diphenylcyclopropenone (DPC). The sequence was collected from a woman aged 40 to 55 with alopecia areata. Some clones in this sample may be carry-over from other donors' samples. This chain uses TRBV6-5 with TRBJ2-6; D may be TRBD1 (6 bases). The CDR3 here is CATKRGSGANVLTF. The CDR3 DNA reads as TGTGCCACCAAAAGGGGGTCTGGGGCCAACGTCCTGACTTTC.